A selection of T cell receptor beta chains follows, all from one sample in a study of vaccination and CD4 T cells after COVID-19. TCRdb analysed the PCR reads with MiXCR anew, one entry per CDR3 protein. The table shows fewer than 15,000 distinct CDR3 sequences, with more than 45% occurring only once. Antigens of these TCRs are unknown. The sample was CD4+ T cells from blood, cultured in vitro. These receptors came from a human donor who had recovered from COVID-19. Both conserved end residues are part of each CDR3. The D gene is left open where the match is weak. A clone size is listed for some rows: how often the clone was seen (once, few, many), or a class if it is expanded.

j_call d_call clone_size v_call cdr3_nt cdr3_aa
TRBJ2-6 TRBD2 - TRBV20-1 TGCAGTGCTAGAGTCCTGGGGACTAGCGGCTCTGGGGCCAACGTCCTGACTTTC CSARVLGTSGSGANVLTF
TRBJ1-6 TRBD1 few TRBV18 TGTGCCAGCTCACTTGGGACAGCCCAAAATTCACCCCTCCACTTT CASSLGTAQNSPLHF
TRBJ1-5 - few TRBV6-1 TGTGCCAGCAGCCGAGGAGGAGATAATCAGCCCCAGCATTTT CASSRGGDNQPQHF
TRBJ2-3 - - TRBV5-1 TGCGCCAGCAGTAGGGTGGGCACAGATACGCAGTATTTT CASSRVGTDTQYF
TRBJ1-2 - - TRBV30 TGTGCCTGGAGTAGGAGAGGTGGCTACACCTTC CAWSRRGGYTF
TRBJ2-5 TRBD2 few TRBV20-1 TGCAGTGCTAGAGATCCTAGCGGACGAGAGACCCAGTACTTC CSARDPSGRETQYF
TRBJ2-4 TRBD1 few TRBV7-9 TGTGCCAGCAGCCCGGACAGGGAGGTCAAAAACATTCAGTACTTC CASSPDREVKNIQYF
TRBJ1-1 - - TRBV9 TGTGCCAGCAGCACCGACCCAGGGGCGACTGAAGCTTTCTTT CASSTDPGATEAFF
TRBJ2-1 TRBD2 few TRBV12-5 TGTGCTAGTGGTTTAGGCCGGGCACGGGGAGGGAAGGTTGAGCAGTTCTTC CASGLGRARGGKVEQFF
TRBJ2-7 - medium-sized TRBV18 TGTGCCAGCTCACCCGGGACGGAATCCTACGAGCAGTACTTC CASSPGTESYEQYF
TRBJ1-1 - - TRBV30 TGTGCCTGGAGTAAGGATAGTAGCACTGAAGCTTTCTTT CAWSKDSSTEAFF
TRBJ2-7 TRBD2 - TRBV10-3 TGTGCCATCAGTGAATCAGCGGGGGACGTTAATGAGCAGTACTTC CAISESAGDVNEQYF
TRBJ2-1 TRBD2 - TRBV7-3 TGTGCCAGCAGCTCGACTAGCGGGAGGTCCTACAATGAGCAGTTCTTC CASSSTSGRSYNEQFF
TRBJ2-7 TRBD2 few TRBV12-3/TRBV12-4 TGTGCCAGCAGTACTAGCGGGGCCACCCACGAGCAGTACTTC CASSTSGATHEQYF
TRBJ2-3 TRBD1 - TRBV19 TGTGCCAGTAGGGGACAGGGGGGTGAAGATACGCAGTATTTT CASRGQGGEDTQYF
TRBJ2-2 - - TRBV10-1 TGCGCCAGCAGTGAGTCGGGCGCCGGGGAGCTGTTTTTT CASSESGAGELFF
TRBJ2-7 - few TRBV7-9 TGTGCCAGCACCCTGAAGACCCCGGGATCCTACGAGCAGTACTTC CASTLKTPGSYEQYF
TRBJ1-2 - - TRBV10-3 TGTGCCATCAGTGAAGGGGGAAGAGGGGGGCGAGGCTATGGCTACACCTTC CAISEGGRGGRGYGYTF
TRBJ2-3 TRBD2 - TRBV4-1 TGCGCCAGCAGCCCTAGCGGGAGGGGCGGCACAGATACGCAGTATTTT CASSPSGRGGTDTQYF
TRBJ1-5 - few TRBV7-9 TGTGCCAGCAGCTCTCGAAGTGCGGAAAATCAGCCCCAGCATTTT CASSSRSAENQPQHF
TRBJ1-1 - - TRBV20-1 TGCAGTGCTAGTCCAGCGAACACTGAAGCTTTCTTT CSASPANTEAFF
TRBJ1-2 - - TRBV28 TGTGCCAGCAGCAATTTCGACTATGGCTACACCTTC CASSNFDYGYTF
TRBJ2-1 TRBD2 - TRBV20-1 TGCAGTGCTCTTGCCCCTAGCGGAGCTGACAATGAGCAGTTCTTC CSALAPSGADNEQFF
TRBJ2-3 - - TRBV3-1 TGTGCCAGCAGCCCCCGGGACACCAGCACAGATACGCAGTATTTT CASSPRDTSTDTQYF
TRBJ2-5 TRBD2 few TRBV24-1 TGTGCCACCAGTGATCCCCGGGGGGAAGAGACCCAGTACTTC CATSDPRGEETQYF
TRBJ2-2 TRBD1 few TRBV4-3 TGCGCCAGCAGCTATGGTATGGGACAGGGAGCCGGGGAGCTGTTTTTT CASSYGMGQGAGELFF
TRBJ2-1 TRBD1 - TRBV6-1 TGTGCCAGCAGCTCCCCGGGGACAGGTGTTTATGAGCAGTTCTTC CASSSPGTGVYEQFF
TRBJ2-5 - - TRBV10-3 TGTGCCATCAGTGGGACCGTACTAGGAGTCCAAGAGACCCAGTACTTC CAISGTVLGVQETQYF
TRBJ2-2 TRBD1 - TRBV10-1 TGCGCCAGCAGTGAGTCGCCGGGACAGGGCACCGGGGAGCTGTTTTTT CASSESPGQGTGELFF
TRBJ1-4 TRBD1 - TRBV4-1 TGCGCCAGCAGCCAACCAGGGACAGGGAGACGAAATGAAAAACTGTTTTTT CASSQPGTGRRNEKLFF
TRBJ2-7 - few TRBV21-1 TGTGCCAGGGCTCGACAGGGCACCTACGAGCAGTACTTC CARARQGTYEQYF
TRBJ2-1 TRBD2 large TRBV19 TGTGCCAGTAGTTCGAGCGGGAGCCCTTCAGAAGAGCAGTTCTTC CASSSSGSPSEEQFF
TRBJ2-5 TRBD2 - TRBV6-1 TGTGCCAGCAGTGGGACTAGCGGCCAAGAGACCCAGTACTTC CASSGTSGQETQYF
TRBJ2-5 - - TRBV20-1 TGCAGTGCTAGAGATGACGACCAAGAGACCCAGTACTTC CSARDDDQETQYF
TRBJ2-7 - - TRBV29-1 TGCAGCGTTGAAGAGCCCAGTGGAGCTCCCTACGAGCAGTACTTC CSVEEPSGAPYEQYF
TRBJ1-1 - - TRBV2 TGTGCCAGCAGTCCCTTGGCCGGGGGAAACACTGAAGCTTTCTTT CASSPLAGGNTEAFF
TRBJ2-7 TRBD2 - TRBV2 TGTGCCAGCATCCCTCAGACTAGCGGGTTAACCTACGAGCAGTACTTC CASIPQTSGLTYEQYF
TRBJ1-5 - few TRBV20-1 TGCAGTGCCGTCGAGGGAGGGCAGCCCCAGCATTTT CSAVEGGQPQHF
TRBJ2-6 - few TRBV27 TGTGCCAGCAGCCTCTCTGGGGCCAACGTCCTGACTTTC CASSLSGANVLTF
TRBJ2-3 TRBD2 - TRBV7-8 TGTGCCAGCAGCACTGGACTAGCGGGAAGAGATACGCAGTATTTT CASSTGLAGRDTQYF
TRBJ1-6 TRBD1 - TRBV7-8 TGTGCCAGCAGCGCCGGGACAGGGGTTGGAAATTCACCCCTCCACTTT CASSAGTGVGNSPLHF
TRBJ2-7 TRBD1 - TRBV5-1 TGCGCCAGCAGCTTGGCGGGACAGACCTACGAGCAGTACTTC CASSLAGQTYEQYF
TRBJ2-7 - few TRBV7-9 TGTGCCAGCTCGGAGCAGTCCTACGAGCAGTACTTC CASSEQSYEQYF
TRBJ1-5 - few TRBV2 TGTGCCAGCAGTGAAGCCCGCCAGGGGAGTCAGCCCCAGCATTTT CASSEARQGSQPQHF
TRBJ2-3 - few TRBV2 TGTGCCAGCAGTGAGATATCGGGTGGTGCGCAGTATTTT CASSEISGGAQYF
TRBJ2-3 - - TRBV5-4 TGTGCCAGCAGCTTAACCGGGAGCACAGATACGCAGTATTTT CASSLTGSTDTQYF
TRBJ1-6 - - TRBV6-5 TGTGCCAGCAGTTACTCCAGCCCCGGGAGGAATTCACCCCTCCACTTT CASSYSSPGRNSPLHF
TRBJ1-5 - few TRBV5-1 TGCGCCAGCAGCCCCGGGACACCTAATCAGCCCCAGCATTTT CASSPGTPNQPQHF
TRBJ2-3 - - TRBV24-1 TGTGCCACCAGTGACCCAAAGGCCACAGATACGCAGTATTTT CATSDPKATDTQYF
TRBJ2-5 - few TRBV12-3/TRBV12-4 TGTGCCAGCAACCACAATGGCGGAGGGGAGACCCAGTACTTC CASNHNGGGETQYF
TRBJ2-1 TRBD2 - TRBV18 TGTGCCAGCTCTCCCGCTAGCGGGAGGCGGGATGAGCAGTTCTTC CASSPASGRRDEQFF
TRBJ2-7 TRBD1 - TRBV7-6 TGTGCCAGCAGCTTAGAGGAGACTGACAGGGACGAGCAGTACTTC CASSLEETDRDEQYF
TRBJ2-7 - - TRBV7-2 TGTGCCAGCAGCCCCTTTCCCCGGGGCCGCGACGAGCAGTACTTC CASSPFPRGRDEQYF
TRBJ2-3 - - TRBV14 TGTGCCAGCAGCCTAGCGGAGATCACAGATACGCAGTATTTT CASSLAEITDTQYF
TRBJ2-1 - - TRBV7-3 TGTGCCAGCAGCTTGGGGCCCAGAAGTTACAATGAGCAGTTCTTC CASSLGPRSYNEQFF